This T cell receptor (beta chain) appears in the sequencing data of a study of beta chain features in type 1 diabetes. Study observations and caveats: In the patient group, naive, central memory and Treg TCRB repertoires seemed more alike than in the healthy donor group. It was possible that PCR favored shorter templates, equally so in patients and controls. The analysis here could not establish whether HLA type shapes TCRB rearrangement. Within each of all four CD4+ subsets, Type 1 diabetes patients had TCRB CDR3s that were moderately but significantly shorter.

Expressed TCRB transcripts were sequenced because the entire RNA isolate underwent reverse transcription. TCRdb keeps only in-frame clones here, not all; method: immunoSEQ multiplex PCR. Of just over 600,000 clones in the sample, 15% to 17% were seen once. This CDR3 is built from 13 residues. CDR1 is KGHSH, CDR2 LQKENI, per germline. Trimming pared 8 bases from V and 3 bases from J, leaving 14 bases between. This clone was detected only a few times. Its antigen is unknown. The V and J genes are TRBV18 and TRBJ2-7, with D perhaps TRBD2 (6 bases). The receptor was derived from a man aged 18 to 30 in good health. The sequencing sample was made of naive CD4+ T cells from blood. CDR3 in amino acids: CASPPARDYEQYF. In DNA form, the CDR3 reads TGTGCCAGCCCCCCCGCGCGGGACTACGAGCAGTACTTC. The full variable domain, in which reference TRBV18 and TRBJ2-7 provide the parts outside the CDR3, is NAGVMQNPRHLVRRRGQEARLRCSPMKGHSHVYWYRQLPEEGLKFMVYLQKENIIDESGMPKERFSAEFPKEGPSILRIQQVVRGDSAAYFCASPPARDYEQYFGPGTRLTVT.